The following is a T cell receptor beta chain sequence with its context. This sample stems from a study of PD-L1 blockade in urothelial cancer. Study-level background: Males with urothelial cancer arising in the bladder constituted about 85% of the roughly 29 patients. Specimens of blood held a median count of roughly 150,000 T cells.

Time point indicated: pretreatment peripheral blood. Sample numbers ranged from 1 to 8 per patient, encompassing pretreatment and on-treatment collections. The CDR3 spans 14 residues. After removal of 3 bases from V and 7 bases from J, the junction contained 8 bases not matched to a gene. Germline V gene sequence: CDR1 LGHNA, CDR2 YSLEER. Repertoires were generated with immunoSEQ multiplex PCR, while TCRdb's copy carries only in-frame clones and drops some. This sample has 95,000 or so clones, with around 86% found just once. The sample consisted of PBMCs, taken around atezolizumab (anti-PD-L1) treatment. This TCR derives from a man between 60 and 75 years old with urothelial cancer. The chain recombines TRBV4-3 with TRBJ1-2, with 7 bases aligning to TRBD1. The CDR3 DNA sequence: TGCGCCAGCAGCCAGATCGAGGGGGCGCTTGGCTACACCTTC. It translates to CASSQIEGALGYTF.